This T cell receptor (beta chain) was profiled in a study of blood T cell repertoires in COVID-19. Overall study: PBMCs, B-cell-depleted T cells, or T cells were the source of the cDNA or gDNA that made up the material.

Sequencing was performed with immunoSEQ multiplex PCR; in TCRdb, only in-frame clones are kept and a portion is missing. The sample includes 90,000 to 120,000 clones, roughly nine tenths of them seen just once. The CDR3 covers 15 residues. Trimming left V 5 bases short and J 2 bases short, with 13 bases between. CDR1 and CDR2 from the germline V gene are SGHVS and FQNEAQ. The chain carries TRBV7-8 and TRBJ1-3; a weak D match, TRBD1 (6 bases). The sequencing sample was made of peripheral blood. This TCR was sampled from a man aged 35-49 years with active or convalescent COVID-19. The CDR3 DNA sequence: TGTGCCAGCAGCCCCCCTCAGGGGACTGGAAACACCATATATTTT. Encoded protein: CASSPPQGTGNTIYF.